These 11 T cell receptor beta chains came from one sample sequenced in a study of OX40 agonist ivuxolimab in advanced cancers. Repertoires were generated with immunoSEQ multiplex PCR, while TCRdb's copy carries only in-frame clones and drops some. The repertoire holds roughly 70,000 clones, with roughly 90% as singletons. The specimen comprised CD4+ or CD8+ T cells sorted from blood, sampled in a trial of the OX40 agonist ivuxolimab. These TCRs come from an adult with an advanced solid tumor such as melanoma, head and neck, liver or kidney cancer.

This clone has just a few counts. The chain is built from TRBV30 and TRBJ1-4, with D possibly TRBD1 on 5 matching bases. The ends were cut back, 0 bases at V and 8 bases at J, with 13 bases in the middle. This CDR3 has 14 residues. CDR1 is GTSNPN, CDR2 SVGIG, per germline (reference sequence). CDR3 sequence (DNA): TGTGCCTGGAGTGTTATGGGGGGAGGAGAAAAACTGTTTTTT. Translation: CAWSVMGGGEKLFF.

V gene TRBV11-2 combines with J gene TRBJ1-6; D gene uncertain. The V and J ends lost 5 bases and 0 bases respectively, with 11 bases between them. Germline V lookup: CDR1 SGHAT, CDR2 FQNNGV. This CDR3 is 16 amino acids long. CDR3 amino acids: CASSPLGDSYNSPLHF. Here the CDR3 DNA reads TGTGCCAGCAGCCCCCTTGGGGACTCCTATAATTCACCCCTCCACTTT.

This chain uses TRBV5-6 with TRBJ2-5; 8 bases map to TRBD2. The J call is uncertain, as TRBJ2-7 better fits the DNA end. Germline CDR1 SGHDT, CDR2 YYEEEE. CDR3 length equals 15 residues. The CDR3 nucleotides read TGTGCCAGCAGCCCCGTTAGCGGGGCCTCCTACGAGCAGTACTTC. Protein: CASSPVSGASYEQYF.

CDR3 coding DNA: TGTGCCAGCATGGGCAAGGGGGGCAATCAGCCCCAGCATTTT. This encodes CASMGKGGNQPQHF. The genes are TRBV6-5 and TRBJ1-5, with D possibly TRBD1 on 6 matching bases. The ends were cut back, 7 bases at V and 2 bases at J, with 12 bases in the middle. The CDR3 runs 14 residues. In germline, CDR1 is MNHEY, CDR2 SVGAGI.

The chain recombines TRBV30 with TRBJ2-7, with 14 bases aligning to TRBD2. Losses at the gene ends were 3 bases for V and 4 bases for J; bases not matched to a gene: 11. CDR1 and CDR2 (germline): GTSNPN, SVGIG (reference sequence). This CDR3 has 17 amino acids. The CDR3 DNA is TGTGCCTGGAGGACTTACGGGACTAGCGGGAGTAGGTACGAGCAGTACTTC. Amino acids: CAWRTYGTSGSRYEQYF.

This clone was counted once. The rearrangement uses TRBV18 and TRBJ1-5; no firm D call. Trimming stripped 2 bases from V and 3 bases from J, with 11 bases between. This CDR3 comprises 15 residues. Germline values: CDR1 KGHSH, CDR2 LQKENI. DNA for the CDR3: TGTGCCAGCTCACCAATGGCGGTCTTCAATCAGCCCCAGCATTTT. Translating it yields CASSPMAVFNQPQHF.

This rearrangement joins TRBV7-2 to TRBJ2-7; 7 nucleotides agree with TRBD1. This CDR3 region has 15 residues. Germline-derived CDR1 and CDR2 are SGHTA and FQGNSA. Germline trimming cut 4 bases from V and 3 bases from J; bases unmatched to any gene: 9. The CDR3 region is CASSSLRTGVYEQYF. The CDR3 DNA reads TGTGCCAGCAGCTCCCTGAGGACAGGAGTCTACGAGCAGTACTTC.

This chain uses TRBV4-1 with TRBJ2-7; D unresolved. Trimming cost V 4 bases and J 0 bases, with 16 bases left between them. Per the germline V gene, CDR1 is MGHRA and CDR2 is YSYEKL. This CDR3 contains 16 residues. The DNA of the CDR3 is TGCGCCAGCAGCCTCGGTCTGGCGGTTAGCTCCTACGAGCAGTACTTC. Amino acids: CASSLGLAVSSYEQYF.

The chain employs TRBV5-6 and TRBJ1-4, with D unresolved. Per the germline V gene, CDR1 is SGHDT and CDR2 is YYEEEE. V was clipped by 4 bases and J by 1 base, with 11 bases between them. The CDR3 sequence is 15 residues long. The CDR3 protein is CASSMRTVTNEKLFF. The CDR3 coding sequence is TGTGCCAGCAGCATGAGGACTGTAACTAATGAAAAACTGTTTTTT.

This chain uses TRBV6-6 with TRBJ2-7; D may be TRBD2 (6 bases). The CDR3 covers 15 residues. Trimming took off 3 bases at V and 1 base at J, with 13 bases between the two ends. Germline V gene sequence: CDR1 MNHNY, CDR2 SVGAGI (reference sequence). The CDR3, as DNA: TGTGCCAGCAGTTATTCCGGGACTGGGTCCTACGAGCAGTACTTC. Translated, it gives CASSYSGTGSYEQYF.

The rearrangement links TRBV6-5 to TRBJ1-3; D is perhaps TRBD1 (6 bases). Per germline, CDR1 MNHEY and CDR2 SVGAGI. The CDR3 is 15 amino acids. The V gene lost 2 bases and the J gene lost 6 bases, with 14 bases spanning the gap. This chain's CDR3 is CASSYGKQGLNTIYF. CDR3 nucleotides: TGTGCCAGCAGTTACGGGAAACAGGGTCTAAACACCATATATTTT.